The 32 T cell receptor beta chains reported below all come from one sample, sequenced in a study of T cell changes during pregnancy in multiple sclerosis. Profiling relied on immunoSEQ multiplex PCR, and the TCRdb table lists in-frame clones only, not all of them. Here the sample spans fewer than 90,000 clones, 94% being singletons. The sequencing used peripheral blood, collected in the third trimester of pregnancy. The receptors stem from a female donor with multiple sclerosis, enrolled in a pregnancy study.

This clone was counted between two and nine times. V and J are TRBV30 and TRBJ1-2, with TRBD1 as a possible D gene (5 bases). V was shortened by 2 bases and J by 2 bases, with 9 bases between the two germline ends. Germline V gene sequence: CDR1 GTSNPN, CDR2 SVGIG (reference sequence). CDR3 size: 13 residues. The CDR3 protein is CAWSTGLNYGYTF. The CDR3 coding sequence is TGTGCCTGGAGTACAGGTTTGAACTATGGCTACACCTTC.

The chain joins TRBV7-2 to TRBJ1-5; TRBD1 aligns across 7 bases. This CDR3 spans 16 amino acids. Germline CDR1 reads SGHTA; CDR2 reads FQGNSA. J lost 1 base, V lost 3 bases, and 6 bases had no gene match. The CDR3 here is CASSFNQGESNQPQHF. The CDR3 DNA is TGTGCCAGCAGCTTTAACCAGGGGGAAAGCAATCAGCCCCAGCATTTT.

The V gene is TRBV2, the J gene TRBJ1-1; D ambiguous. Germline values: CDR1 SNHLY, CDR2 FYNNEI. Trimming pared 6 bases from V and 1 base from J, leaving 18 bases between. This CDR3 has 16 amino acids. CDR3 DNA sequence: TGTGCCAGCAGCGATAGAGGACTCATCCCGAACACTGAAGCTTTCTTT. Its protein product is CASSDRGLIPNTEAFF.

For the CDR3, the DNA is TGTGCCAGCAGCAAAGGGATTAGCGGGCTCGCGAACACCGGGGAGCTGTTTTTT. Translation: CASSKGISGLANTGELFF. This chain uses TRBV21-1 with TRBJ2-2; no DNA check was done on the table's D call, TRBD2. TRBV21-1 is termed a pseudogene. The CDR3 has 18 residues.

This clone has just one count. The V gene is TRBV5-1, the J gene TRBJ1-2, with TRBD1 matching 8 bases. Germline CDR1 reads SGHRS; CDR2 reads YFSETQ. The junction had 9 bases not matched to a gene; V was cut back by 4 bases and J by 4 bases. The CDR3 has 15 residues. CDR3 in amino acids: CASSHSGTGRYGYTF. CDR3 DNA sequence: TGCGCCAGCAGCCACTCCGGGACAGGCCGCTATGGCTACACCTTC.

The J gene is TRBJ2-7, the V gene TRBV4-1; tentatively, D is TRBD2 (6 bases). Germline assignment: CDR1 MGHRA and CDR2 YSYEKL. The CDR3 contains 13 residues. Trimming pared 0 bases from V and 7 bases from J, leaving 10 bases between. CDR3 bases: TGCGCCAGCAGCCAAGATCGGGGGTGGGAGCAGTACTTC. Protein product: CASSQDRGWEQYF.

The gene calls are TRBV10-3 and TRBJ2-7; 8 bases agree with TRBD2. Germline V gene sequence: CDR1 ENHRY, CDR2 SYGVKD. The CDR3 covers 16 residues. V trimming: 7 bases; J trimming: 1 base; junction bases outside the gene matches: 12. The CDR3 spells CAIMVTSGRGSYEQYF. DNA of the CDR3: TGTGCCATCATGGTCACTAGCGGAAGGGGTTCCTACGAGCAGTACTTC.

The count of this clone is one. The CDR3 region has the DNA TGCGCCAGCAGCTTGACAGAGAACACTGAAGCTTTCTTT. This codes for CASSLTENTEAFF. This chain uses TRBV5-1 with TRBJ1-1; D gene ambiguous. Trimming stripped 1 base from V and 1 base from J, with 5 bases between. CDR3 length equals 13 residues. CDR1 is SGHRS, CDR2 YFSETQ, per germline.

The chain is built from TRBV28 and TRBJ2-1; D gene uncertain. The CDR3 sequence is 15 residues long. V lost 3 bases and J 0 bases, leaving 9 bases between the germline ends. Germline V gene lookup returns CDR1 MDHEN and CDR2 SYDVKM. CDR3 nucleotides: TGTGCCAGCAGTTTGCAGAAAGACTCCTACAATGAGCAGTTCTTC. It translates to CASSLQKDSYNEQFF. The whole variable domain, remainder taken from reference TRBV28 and TRBJ2-1, is DVKVTQSSRYLVKRTGEKVFLECVQDMDHENMFWYRQDPGLGLRLIYFSYDVKMKEKGDIPEGYSVSREKKERFSLILESASTNQTSMYLCASSLQKDSYNEQFFGPGTRLTVL.

This clone appeared once. This chain uses TRBV27 with TRBJ2-3, with D possibly matching TRBD2 (5 bases). The ends were cut back, 6 bases at V and 6 bases at J, with 10 bases in the middle. The length of the CDR3 is 12 residues. Germline V CDR1 and CDR2: MNHEY, SMNVEV (reference sequence). The CDR3 coding sequence is TGTGCCAGCAGCGCAAGAGGGGATACGCAGTATTTT. This encodes CASSARGDTQYF.

This clone was observed a single time. The V and J genes are TRBV27 and TRBJ2-7; tentative D call: TRBD2 (6 bases). V lost 2 bases and J lost 0, with 14 bases in between. The germline CDR1 and CDR2 sequences are MNHEY and SMNVEV (reference sequence). This CDR3 comprises 16 residues. CDR3 sequence reads: CASSLVEGGGSYEQYF. DNA of the CDR3: TGTGCCAGCAGTTTAGTCGAGGGAGGCGGCTCCTACGAGCAGTACTTC.

This chain links TRBV7-3 with TRBJ2-1; TRBD2 matches at 8 bases. Germline values: CDR1 SGHTA, CDR2 FQGTGA. Trimming cost V 5 bases and J 3 bases; bases outside gene matches: 9. The CDR3 spans 16 residues. The DNA of the CDR3 is TGTGCCAGCAGCCTAGCCCGGGAGGGCCACTACAATGAGCAGTTCTTC. It is translated as CASSLAREGHYNEQFF.

The chain joins TRBV9 to TRBJ1-5; maybe TRBD1 (5 bases). V was cut by 4 bases and J by 2 bases, with 13 bases left in between. Germline loops: CDR1 SGDLS, CDR2 YYNGEE. CDR3 length: 15 amino acids. CDR3 region: CASSPGGGGNQPQHF. CDR3 bases: TGTGCCAGCAGCCCGGGAGGAGGGGGCAATCAGCCCCAGCATTTT.

The chain recombines TRBV28 with TRBJ1-2; 7 bases align to TRBD1. The germline V gene has CDR1 MDHEN and CDR2 SYDVKM. Unmatched junction bases numbered 11, after V lost 6 bases and J lost 4 bases. The CDR3 consists of 15 residues. The DNA for the CDR3 is TGTGCCAGCAGAAGCCCGACAGGGCGATTCTATGGCTACACCTTC. It yields the protein CASRSPTGRFYGYTF.

The V gene is TRBV18, the J gene TRBJ1-3; D is uncertain. Trimming removed 3 bases at V and 2 bases at J, with 11 bases between. The length of the CDR3 is 15 residues. Germline values: CDR1 KGHSH, CDR2 LQKENI. The CDR3 spells CASSPNPGTGNTIYF. The CDR3, as DNA: TGTGCCAGCTCACCTAACCCGGGGACTGGAAACACCATATATTTT.

This clone was detected only once. CDR3 nucleotides: TGTGCCTGGAATTCAGGGGGCAGCAATCAGCCCCAGCATTTT. It translates to CAWNSGGSNQPQHF. The chain joins TRBV30 to TRBJ1-5, with 8 positions matching TRBD1. There are 14 residues in the CDR3. V was pared by 4 bases and J by 1 base, with 3 bases of the junction left unmatched. The germline V gene encodes CDR1 GTSNPN and CDR2 SVGIG (reference sequence).

J is TRBJ2-2 and V is TRBV2; TRBD2 matches at 7 bases. This CDR3 contains 16 residues. The V gene end was trimmed by 6 bases and the J gene end by 6 bases; junction bases not matched to a gene: 13. Germline V gene data show CDR1 as SNHLY and CDR2 as FYNNEI. CDR3 loop: CASSPGGGLGPGELFF. CDR3 coding DNA: TGTGCCAGCAGCCCGGGGGGAGGGCTGGGGCCCGGGGAGCTGTTTTTT.

This sequence joins TRBV7-2 and TRBJ2-1, with D maybe TRBD1 (5 bases). The V end was cut by 5 bases, the J end by 4 bases, with 15 bases between. The CDR3 is 15 residues long. The V gene's germline CDR1 is SGHTA and CDR2 FQGNSA. CDR3: CASSEARGPYNEQFF. CDR3 in DNA: TGTGCCAGCAGCGAAGCTAGGGGCCCTTACAATGAGCAGTTCTTC.

The sample holds one count of this clone. The chain couples TRBV19 to TRBJ2-1, with D hard to call. From germline, CDR1 is LNHDA and CDR2 SQIVND (reference sequence). The V gene lost 2 bases and the J gene lost 9 bases, with 11 bases spanning the gap. The CDR3 has 13 residues. The CDR3 loop reads CASSIRGVSEQFF. CDR3 nucleotide sequence: TGTGCCAGTAGTATAAGAGGTGTCAGTGAGCAGTTCTTC.

This chain links TRBV7-9 with TRBJ2-1, with 9 bases that match TRBD2. The junction had 4 bases not matched to a gene; V was cut back by 5 bases and J by 2 bases. The CDR3 has 15 residues. The germline V gene encodes CDR1 SEHNR and CDR2 FQNEAQ (reference sequence). DNA for the CDR3: TGTGCCAGCAGCGCCCCTAGCGGGGCCTACAATGAGCAGTTCTTC. This encodes CASSAPSGAYNEQFF.

The genes are TRBV5-1 and TRBJ2-7, with 7 bases matching TRBD2. The CDR3 contains 15 residues. The junction had 8 bases not matched to a gene; V was cut back by 4 bases and J by 1 base. Per germline, CDR1 SGHRS and CDR2 YFSETQ. CDR3 in DNA: TGCGCCAGCAGCGTCCAAACGGGAGGTTCCTACGAGCAGTACTTC. It translates to CASSVQTGGSYEQYF.

The chain employs TRBV29-1 and TRBJ2-2, with a possible D match to TRBD2 (6 bases). The length of the CDR3 is 15 residues. Trimming stripped 0 bases from V and 6 bases from J, with 14 bases between. The germline gives CDR1 SQVTM, CDR2 ANQGSEA. The CDR3 DNA is TGCAGCGTTGAAGATCACCGGGGGTTGCCCGGGGAGCTGTTTTTT. It specifies CSVEDHRGLPGELFF.

The rearrangement joins TRBV18 to TRBJ2-7, with unresolved D. The CDR3 runs 16 residues. V was clipped by 0 bases and J by 3 bases, with 15 bases between them. Germline CDR1 KGHSH, CDR2 LQKENI. The CDR3 region is CASSPPWPTEYYEQYF. CDR3 DNA: TGTGCCAGCTCACCACCATGGCCAACAGAATACTACGAGCAGTACTTC.

The chain employs TRBV5-5 and TRBJ2-3; D not resolved. With 1 base removed from V and 0 bases from J, the gap between germline ends came to 12 bases. The CDR3 is 16 amino acids. Looked up from germline, CDR1 is SGHKS and CDR2 is YYEKEE (reference sequence). CDR3 sequence: CASSLSVLTSTDTQYF. CDR3 sequence (DNA): TGTGCCAGCAGCTTGTCGGTTTTAACTAGCACAGATACGCAGTATTTT.

A word on this clone: Other DNA sequences from this sample encode an identical CDR3 as well. J is TRBJ1-1 and V is TRBV7-2; 11 nucleotides line up with TRBD1. CDR1 SGHTA and CDR2 FQGNSA come from the germline V gene. V gave up 5 bases and J gave up 5 bases; unmatched junction bases: 4. This CDR3 spans 14 amino acids. CDR3 amino acids: CASSRDRGRTEAFF. The DNA of the CDR3 is TGTGCCAGCAGCCGGGACAGGGGGAGGACTGAAGCTTTCTTT.

The J gene is TRBJ1-2, the V gene TRBV9; TRBD1 matches 7 bases. The CDR3 loop spans 17 amino acids. Germline V CDR1 and CDR2: SGDLS, YYNGEE. J lost 0 bases, V lost 3 bases, and 11 bases had no gene match. The CDR3 DNA is TGTGCCAGCAGCGGACCTGGGACAGCCACTCCTAACTATGGCTACACCTTC. It encodes CASSGPGTATPNYGYTF.

The V and J genes are TRBV12-5 and TRBJ2-3; 9 bases align to TRBD2. The length of the CDR3 is 17 residues. Trimming removed 3 bases from V and 4 bases from J; junction bases left unmatched: 11. From germline, CDR1 is LGHNT and CDR2 FRNRAP. The CDR3 region has the DNA TGTGCTAGTGGTTTTAACGTAGCGGGAGAAGGGGCAGATACGCAGTATTTT. Its protein is CASGFNVAGEGADTQYF. The full variable domain, rest sourced from reference TRBV12-5 and TRBJ2-3, is DARVTQTPRHKVTEMGQEVTMRCQPILGHNTVFWYRQTMMQGLELLAYFRNRAPLDDSGMPKDRFSAEMPDATLATLKIQPSEPRDSAVYFCASGFNVAGEGADTQYFGPGTRLTVL.

This chain joins TRBV7-2 and TRBJ1-2, with 9 bases that match TRBD1. The trim removed 4 bases at V and 6 bases at J, leaving 6 bases unmatched. Germline V gives CDR1 SGHTA, CDR2 FQGNSA. The CDR3 totals 14 residues. CDR3 nucleotide sequence: TGTGCCAGCAGCTCCCCGACAGGGGGTAATGGCTACACCTTC. Translated: CASSSPTGGNGYTF.

The chain links TRBV4-1 to TRBJ1-2; D unresolved. Germline assignment: CDR1 MGHRA and CDR2 YSYEKL. The CDR3 sequence is 15 residues long. V lost 4 bases and J 5 bases, leaving 17 bases between the germline ends. The CDR3: CASSRPLAGMYGYTF. CDR3 coding DNA: TGCGCCAGCAGCCGCCCCCTGGCGGGGATGTATGGCTACACCTTC.

This clone was found once. CDR3 in amino acids: CAWSVQGGRAFF. The CDR3, as DNA: TGTGCCTGGAGTGTCCAAGGGGGACGGGCTTTCTTT. The rearrangement joins TRBV30 to TRBJ1-1; a weak D match, TRBD1 (6 bases). Looked up from germline, CDR1 is GTSNPN and CDR2 is SVGIG (reference sequence). The length of the CDR3 is 12 residues. V was clipped by 0 bases and J by 11 bases, with 13 bases between them. The full variable domain, with the rest looked up from reference TRBV30 and TRBJ1-1, is SQTIHQWPATLVQPVGSPLSLECTVEGTSNPNLYWYRQAAGRGLQLLFYSVGIGQISSEVPQNLSASRPQDRQFILSSKKLLLSDSGFYLCAWSVQGGRAFFGQGTRLTVV.

This rearrangement joins TRBV29-1 to TRBJ2-5; D not certain. The CDR3 covers 10 residues. Per the germline V gene, CDR1 is SQVTM and CDR2 is ANQGSEA. Trimming pared 3 bases from V and 5 bases from J, leaving 4 bases between. The CDR3 reads CSVERETQYF. As DNA, the CDR3 is TGCAGCGTTGAGCGTGAGACCCAGTACTTC.

The chain joins TRBV7-6 to TRBJ2-1, with 12 positions matching TRBD2. The CDR3 loop spans 17 amino acids. The germline CDR1 and CDR2 sequences are SGHVS and FNYEAQ. With 4 bases clipped from V and 6 bases from J, the junction kept 10 bases outside the gene matches. The CDR3 coding sequence is TGTGCCAGCAGCTCCGCCCCCGGACTAGCGGGACCCAATGAGCAGTTCTTC. Amino acid sequence: CASSSAPGLAGPNEQFF.